This T cell receptor beta chain was observed in a study of blood T cells in healthy people across ages. Points from the study as a whole: Naive T cell percentage strongly correlated with TCR beta diversity.

A sample-barcoded 5' primer and a J-beta primer mix were used in a second PCR of roughly 6 to 11 cycles. Each CDR3 protein gets one entry after TCRdb re-called the 5' RACE reads with MiXCR. The data hold more than 1,000,000 distinct CDR3 sequences, with approximately 25% observed a single time. With regard to this clonotype: Its antigen is currently unknown.

This CDR3 has 15 amino acids. The germline CDR1 and CDR2 sequences are SGHRS and YFSETQ. For every donor, a draw yielded ten milliliters of peripheral blood. These records were also assigned to another study, of T cells of mothers and their children. According to that study: There was no detection of any persistent microchimeric T cell clones.

The V gene is TRBV5-1, the J gene TRBJ2-5; 8 bases agree with TRBD2. The J call is in doubt because the DNA end fits TRBJ2-1 better. The TCR comes from a girl aged 2 to 10 in good health. What was sequenced was blood. The CDR3 spells CASSLTGTRGNEQFF. CDR3 bases: TGCGCCAGCAGCTTAACCGGGACTAGGGGCAATGAGCAGTTCTTC.